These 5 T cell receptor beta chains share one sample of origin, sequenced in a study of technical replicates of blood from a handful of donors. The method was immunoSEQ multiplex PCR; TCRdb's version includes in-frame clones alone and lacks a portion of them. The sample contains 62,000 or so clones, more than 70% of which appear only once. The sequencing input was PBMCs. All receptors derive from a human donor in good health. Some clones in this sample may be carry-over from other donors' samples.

The CDR3 nucleotides read TGTGCCATCAGTAGACTAATTGGGGATGCCACTGAAGCTTTCTTT. It specifies CAISRLIGDATEAFF. The chain links TRBV10-3 to TRBJ1-1; no firm D call. CDR1 and CDR2 (germline): ENHRY, SYGVKD. The CDR3 extends over 15 amino acids. Between the trimmed V and J ends, which lost 5 bases and 4 bases, there was a span of 17 bases.

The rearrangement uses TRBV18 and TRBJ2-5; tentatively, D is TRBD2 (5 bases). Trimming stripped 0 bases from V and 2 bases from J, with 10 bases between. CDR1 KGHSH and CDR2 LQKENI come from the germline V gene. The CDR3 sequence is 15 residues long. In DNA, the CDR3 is TGTGCCAGCTCACCACCGGGAGCGGCGCAAGAGACCCAGTACTTC. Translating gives CASSPPGAAQETQYF.

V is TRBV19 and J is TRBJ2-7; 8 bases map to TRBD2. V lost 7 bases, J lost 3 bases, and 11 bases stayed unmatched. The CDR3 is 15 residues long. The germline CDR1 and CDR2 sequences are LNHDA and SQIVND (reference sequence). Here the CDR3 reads CASTLTAGGVYEQYF. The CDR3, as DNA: TGTGCCAGTACCTTAACGGCCGGGGGGGTCTACGAGCAGTACTTC.

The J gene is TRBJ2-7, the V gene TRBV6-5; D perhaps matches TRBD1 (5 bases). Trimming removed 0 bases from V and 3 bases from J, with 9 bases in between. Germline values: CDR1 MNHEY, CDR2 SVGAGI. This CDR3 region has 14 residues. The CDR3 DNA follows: TGTGCCAGCAGTTACTCCGCAGGGATCTACGAGCAGTACTTC. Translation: CASSYSAGIYEQYF.

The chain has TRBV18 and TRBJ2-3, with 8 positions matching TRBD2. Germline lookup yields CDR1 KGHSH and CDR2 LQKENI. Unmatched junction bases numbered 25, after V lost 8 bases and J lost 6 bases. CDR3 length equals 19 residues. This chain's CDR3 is CASAPLQAGGPTGKDTQYF. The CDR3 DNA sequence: TGTGCCAGCGCGCCTCTGCAGGCGGGAGGACCAACGGGGAAGGATACGCAGTATTTT.